This T cell receptor (beta chain) was recorded in a study of cytomegalovirus exposure and HLA in healthy donors. The study ran its PCR with 60 Vbeta and 13 Jbeta primers. TCRdb keeps only in-frame clones here, not all; method: immunoSEQ multiplex PCR. The sample lists around 100,000 clones, about four fifths seen once, with about 7.3% in the top ten. Germline-derived CDR1 and CDR2 are GTSNPN and SVGIG (reference sequence). V shed 2 bases and J 5 bases; nucleotides not matched to a gene: 7. The length of the CDR3 is 14 residues. This clonotype was obtained from a man aged 25-45 years in good health and CMV-seronegative. Sequenced material: PBMCs. The chain uses TRBV30 and TRBJ1-1, with 8 bases matching TRBD1. In DNA form, the CDR3 reads TGTGCCTGGAGTCGGCGCAGGGGGCAAACTGAAGCTTTCTTT. This sequence encodes CAWSRRRGQTEAFF.